This is a list of T cell receptor beta chains from one sample in a study of identical twins. TCRdb reprocessed the 5' RACE reads via MiXCR and lists one record per CDR3 protein. The profile covers over 200,000 distinct CDR3 sequences, with 5% to 7% appearing a single time and roughly 15% taken by the ten largest. These data were likewise used in another study, on T cells expressing NK-cell markers.

The sequenced material came from CD8+ T cells sorted from blood. These receptors all stem from a woman aged 18 to 35 in good health. The conserved cysteine and the conserved F or W are not part of the CDR3 here. Each record gives: J gene, CDR3 length, V gene, CDR3 protein.

TRBJ1-2 14 TRBV6-1 ASSEAPASAFYGYT
TRBJ2-7 18 TRBV3-1 ASSQGNSGPHSEIQAEQY
TRBJ2-7 12 TRBV7-9 ASSSFARAYEQY
TRBJ2-1 12 TRBV20-1 SASPGQGYNEQF
TRBJ2-3 15 TRBV28 ASSLTPLAGGTDTQY
TRBJ2-3 16 TRBV11-2 ASSLVGEREGLADTQY
TRBJ2-7 13 TRBV20-1 SALTSGALRSEQY
TRBJ2-1 13 TRBV5-6 ASSFDLDGYNEQF
TRBJ2-1 13 TRBV7-6 ASSPIVSFDHEQF
TRBJ1-1 11 TRBV7-9 ASSPSRVPEAF
TRBJ1-2 13 TRBV4-3 ASSQGSGIGHGYT
TRBJ2-7 12 TRBV4-1 ASSHQDSSYEQY
TRBJ1-5 13 TRBV6-5 ASSLLAGGNQPQH
TRBJ1-2 10 TRBV6-6 ASPGENYGYT
TRBJ2-4 13 TRBV3-1 ASSQELAGINIQY
TRBJ2-3 12 TRBV6-2/TRBV6-3 ASSSGSSLDTQY
TRBJ1-5 12 TRBV20-1 SAARQGSNQPQH
TRBJ2-5 13 TRBV4-1 ASSQDHGGAETQY
TRBJ1-2 13 TRBV7-9 ASSPPLSGDYGYT
TRBJ2-3 16 TRBV12-3/TRBV12-4 ASSLTRTSGGPTDTQY
TRBJ2-1 12 TRBV27 ASSPGLAVNEQF
TRBJ1-5 13 TRBV7-2 ASSLDGGGNQPQH
TRBJ2-2 13 TRBV9 ASSPTSGNTGELF
TRBJ2-5 13 TRBV12-3/TRBV12-4 ASAPWAGGQETQY
TRBJ1-2 12 TRBV25-1 ASLDGRVGYGYT
TRBJ2-2 13 TRBV13 ASSSRAANTGELF
TRBJ2-7 15 TRBV3-1 ASSPIGDYKGRYEQY
TRBJ2-3 13 TRBV6-1 ASSPSGVNTDTQY
TRBJ2-5 12 TRBV3-1 ASSQDGPRRAQY
TRBJ2-7 10 TRBV7-9 ASSLVKDEQY
TRBJ2-3 14 TRBV15 ATSSGAGGSTDTQY
TRBJ1-1 13 TRBV4-2 ASSQDRAGGTEAF
TRBJ2-3 15 TRBV20-1 SALPLLAGGGRDTQY
TRBJ1-2 9 TRBV12-3/TRBV12-4 ASTRGVGYT
TRBJ1-2 9 TRBV29-1 SVLGLGGYT
TRBJ1-2 16 TRBV27 ASRYRGAAKFTNYGYT
TRBJ2-5 11 TRBV12-3/TRBV12-4 ASRRVPQETQY
TRBJ1-4 16 TRBV27 ASSLSPVGFSTNEKLF
TRBJ2-7 13 TRBV18 ASSPGGGGLGEQY
TRBJ2-1 13 TRBV6-5 ASSYSPVAGGEQF
TRBJ1-2 12 TRBV12-3/TRBV12-4 ASSLIETYDGYT
TRBJ2-5 11 TRBV4-1 ASSQGASGTQY
TRBJ1-2 12 TRBV9 ASSVGTPNYGYT
TRBJ2-1 14 TRBV10-1 ASSTTTSGGSNEQF